This note documents a single TCR beta chain sequence. Its antigen remains undetermined. No much larger clone exists at a distance of one base, and base qualities are not known. The CDR3 covers 17 residues, taking in both the cysteine and the phenylalanine. The read is trimmed to its CDR3 DNA, 51 bases read in frame from base 1. CDR1 SGHRS and CDR2 YFSETQ were looked up in the germline V gene. V is pruned by 0 bases and J by 4 bases, leaving 5 bases of the junction without a gene match. Library creation used the immunoSEQ multiplex PCR assay. For the multiplex PCR, a mixture combining 60 forward primers for TCR Vbeta segments and 13 reverse primers for TCR Jbeta segments was used. The CDR3 region of rearranged TCR beta genes was amplified from genomic DNA by a multiplex PCR assay. Amplified TCR beta libraries were sequenced as 87-base-pair reads on the Illumina HiSeq System. The authors processed their data as follows. In a later analysis, about 80 million unique TCR beta chains were counted across the approximately 670 repertoires, and around 10 million of these chains were shared by at least two donors. Raw reads were error-corrected and collapsed into unique sequences by a nearest-neighbor algorithm in which closely related sequences were merged to remove PCR and sequencing errors. Alignment of CDR3 sequences to IMGT reference sequences was used to assign V, D and J gene segments. Each retained sequence needed at least a six-nucleotide match to both a V gene segment and a J gene segment. Rearrangements were called productive when the CDR3 lacked stop codons and stayed in frame with V and J; all others were non-productive. CDR3 was defined by IMGT convention, running from the second conserved V-encoded cysteine to the conserved J-encoded phenylalanine. In an earlier analysis of 587 of the donors, sequences lacking an unambiguous match to a single V gene segment were excluded. An earlier analysis of 550 to 650 of the donors classified V segments as functional when productive rearrangements were above 56.7% and as segregating when the standard deviation between donors was above 5%. A statistical classification framework was built to diagnose cytomegalovirus status from the catalog of TCR beta chain sequences. A later analysis assigned V and J genes by comparing TCR nucleotide sequences with IMGT/GENE-DB human TR gene sequences. A later analysis assigned CDR3 sequences and most-parsimonious VDJ recombination scenarios with the TCRdist pipeline. A later analysis defined each TCR beta chain by its CDR3 amino acid sequence plus V-gene family, and excluded reads lacking a unique V-gene family. In a later analysis, some 600 highly shared, low-generation-probability nucleotide sequences were removed to address suspected cross-contamination and a sequencing artifact. For each public chain, a later analysis derived a clonal expansion index from normalized ranks of inferred template counts within each repertoire. Generation probabilities in a later analysis came from a VDJ recombination model fitted to out-of-frame rearrangements, and those results were checked against IGoR. In a later analysis, hypergeometric tests were used to score TCR-TCR, TCR-HLA and TCR-CMV co-occurrence, with a repertoire-size bias correction applied to TCR pairs. To estimate false discovery rates, a later analysis permuted the HLA or CMV assignments 20 times. In a later analysis, co-occurring TCRs were grouped using DBSCAN, and TCRdist sequence similarity was added for clustering within HLA-allele-positive subsets. For co-occurrence clustering, repertoires with fewer than 30,000 or more than 120,000 public chains were excluded, along with several repertoires with anomalous nucleotide sharing. TCRdb holds this immuneACCESS table with in-frame rearrangements only. Some clones are missing; in checked studies, unresolved V genes explain under half, and the rest has no known cause. V, J and clone size are those of that table, while D and trimming were read from the DNA. The sample table contains roughly 200,000 clones; only one count was recorded for around 80% of them. Roughly 2.6% of the sample is taken by the ten largest.

The cohort consisted of 670 or so healthy bone marrow donors. At the time of sampling, every cohort member was nominally healthy, though immune exposures that went unrecorded were likely present. The donor was CMV seropositive and belonged to the group of 250 to 300 seropositive cohort members. Every donor gave a peripheral blood sample, and the peripheral blood mononuclear cells from that sample were used for TCR beta sequencing. Genomic DNA extraction from the blood cell samples was performed with the Qiagen DNeasy Blood Extraction Kit. This sample stems from a study of cytomegalovirus exposure and HLA in healthy donors (dated by TCRdb to about 2017). For context, the study as a whole: According to an earlier analysis of a few hundred of the donors, some 170 million T cells yielded 90 million to 130 million unique TCR beta sequences and about 300 Gb of sequence data. Around 320 gigabases of sequencing data and tens of millions of unique TCR sequences were included in an early release covering several hundred HLA-typed donors. To study patterns of TCR occurrence, a later analysis re-analyzed previously published TCR beta repertoires from just over 650 donors and added high-resolution HLA genotyping. Roughly 5 DR-DQ haplotypes were handled as single units for association and clustering, since linkage in the cohort was strong. Among the roughly 400 genotyped donors, approximately 81% belonged to the genetic ancestry cluster associated with self-reported Caucasian donors. Donor age, sex, ethnicity and CMV serostatus were compiled alongside the repertoire data. In a later genetic analysis, genome-wide SNP genotypes for about 55% of the roughly 670 donors were used, and that subset was treated as a discovery cohort. Along with the roughly 700-subject first cohort, a separate validation cohort of around 110 different subjects was used. To predict cytomegalovirus infection status, the study brought together high-throughput TCR immunosequencing, statistical association of individual TCRs with disease status, and machine learning. Typing coverage varied by locus: roughly 620-640 donors for A, B, C, DRB1 and DQB1; some 520 for DQA1; about 590 for DPA1; about 450 for DPB1. The study used immunosequencing to profile the T cell repertoires of several hundred subjects and linked those repertoires to cytomegalovirus serostatus. The study aimed to test whether signatures of past pathogen exposure could be identified by cataloging public T cell receptors. The later analysis used no new phenotypic data to find candidate immune exposures, relying instead on TCR beta sequences and their occurrence across donors. In an earlier analysis of 587 of the donors, high-throughput TCR beta sequencing was used to judge whether each TCR beta V gene segment behaved as functional or pseudogenic. All discovery cohort repertoires had been generated on a single sequencing platform. Among about 410 genotyped donors of the cohort, an average of approximately 200,000 unique TCR beta nucleotide sequences was sequenced per donor, of which about 19% were non-productive. HLA typing included class I and class II loci at four-digit resolution. Overall study outcomes, separate from this receptor: While some public TCRs were present in many individuals, most TCR sequences turned up only very rarely across donors. Strong co-occurrence of HLA alleles, especially DR and DQ, made assigning TCR associations to individual alleles difficult. Linkage disequilibrium might explain the correlated functional status among segregating V segments, but an unknown experimental factor could not be excluded. Broadly in line with IMGT annotations, most TCR beta V segments showed up in productive rearrangements about 90% or about 30% of the time in an earlier analysis of several hundred of the donors. The classifier was reported to diagnose cytomegalovirus status with high specificity and sensitivity in both the original cohort and the validation cohort. The earlier analysis of 587 of the donors excluded fewer than 20 rarely observed V segments, including chromosome 9 orphons, because counts were too low. At a false discovery rate of 0.05, a later analysis linked approximately 18,000 TCR beta sequences to specific HLA alleles. A later genetic analysis associated a missense DCLRE1C variant with V-gene and J-gene trimming of TCR beta chains, and an independent cohort replicated the association. Most CMV-associated TCR beta chains appeared to be HLA-restricted in a later analysis, and the HLA associations seemed to be driven largely by CMV exposure. A cluster of highly shared sequence variants was judged likely to be a technical artifact of the sequencing pipeline. A later analysis reported that several top co-occurrence clusters appeared linked to parvovirus B19, influenza, CMV and Epstein-Barr virus. A later analysis found that HLA-associated TCR beta chains were more clonally expanded and had lower generation probabilities than equally common non-associated chains. A further reported finding was that TCR beta sequences accurately predicted the HLA-A and HLA-B alleles for most subjects in the first cohort. The study listed 164 TCR beta chains as associated with cytomegalovirus. A later genetic analysis reported fewer N-insertions in productive TCRs among donors in an Asian-associated ancestry cluster than the roughly 700-donor mean. The cohort was sequenced for TCR beta chains only, and without alpha or paired-chain data the features that could be detected were limited. The only immune exposure information available for the cohort was CMV serostatus. The authors suggested that the approach could potentially be generalized to other disease states and immunological phenotypes. A later analysis found that TCR association rates varied across HLA loci, with DRB1 alleles showing the most associated TCRs and HLA-C alleles the fewest. Some IMGT-functional V segments, including TRBV6-2 and TRBV6-3, could not be told apart with the 87-base-pair reads, so those segments were excluded. In vitro tests confirmed that three of the cytomegalovirus-associated TCR beta chains recognize cytomegalovirus antigens. Presence/absence analyses assumed roughly uniform sequencing depth across donors, an assumption that may not hold. Because HLA typing was unavailable for some donors at each locus, only the typed subset was used in association tests.

Sequenced material: PBMCs. The origin of this receptor is a woman in her sixties in good health and CMV-seropositive. The chain uses TRBV5-1 and TRBJ2-2, with TRBD2 matching 11 junction bases. The CDR3 protein sequence reads: CASSLGLAGSGTGELFF. The DNA sequence is given as TGCGCCAGCAGCTTGGGACTAGCGGGGTCGGGCACCGGGGAGCTGTTTTTT. The reference TRBV5-1 and TRBJ2-2 proteins fill in what lies around the CDR3, so the full variable domain reads KAGVTQTPRYLIKTRGQQVTLSCSPISGHRSVSWYQQTPGQGLQFLFEYFSETQRNKGNFPGRFSGRQFSNSRSEMNVSTLELGDSALYLCASSLGLAGSGTGELFFGEGSRLTVL.